This passage covers 18 T cell receptor beta chains from one sample sequenced in a study of T cells in Graves' hyperthyroidism and ophthalmopathy. There were TCR beta CDR3 regions amplified from RNA transcripts. In the first-round RT-PCR of the TCR CDR3, the HTBI primer set was used. TCRdb reanalysed the multiplex PCR reads using MiXCR and keeps one entry per CDR3 protein. The repertoire holds fewer than 800,000 distinct CDR3 sequences, with about a sixth as singletons. Sequencing was performed on blood. These receptors originate from a man aged 18 to 30 with Graves' hyperthyroidism.

As concerns this clonotype: One junction end does not reproduce the germline sequence, and a read error may be involved. The gene calls are TRBV13 and TRBJ2-7; 7 bases are shared with TRBD2. CDR1 and CDR2 from the germline V gene are PRHDT and FYEKMQ (reference sequence). The CDR3 sequence is 14 residues long. CDR3: CASSLASGYYKQYF. The CDR3, as DNA: TGTGCCAGCAGCTTGGCTAGCGGTTACTACAAGCAGTACTTC.

In this sample, this clonotype turned up a few times. The V and J genes are TRBV9 and TRBJ1-1, with D possibly TRBD1 on 5 matching bases. The CDR3 runs to 14 residues. Germline values: CDR1 SGDLS, CDR2 YYNGEE. V was shortened by 0 bases and J by 1 base, with 7 bases between the two germline ends. CDR3 DNA: TGTGCCAGCAGCGTAGACGGGGGGAACACTGAAGCTTTCTTT. This codes for CASSVDGGNTEAFF.

J is TRBJ2-1 and V is TRBV29-1; 7 bases fit TRBD1. Looked up from germline, CDR1 is SQVTM and CDR2 is ANQGSEA. The V and J ends lost 6 bases and 6 bases, in that order; junction bases with no gene match: 11. This CDR3 has 14 residues. Written as DNA, the CDR3 is TGCAGCGTCCAGACAGGGAGTGGTTTCAATGAGCAGTTCTTC. Its protein is CSVQTGSGFNEQFF.

This clonotype was recorded many times. The V and J genes are TRBV11-2 and TRBJ2-3; 8 bases align to TRBD1. The CDR3 sequence is 15 residues long. Trimming at V came to 4 bases and at J to 0 bases, leaving 3 bases not matched to a gene. Germline CDR1 is SGHAT and CDR2 is FQNNGV. CDR3 DNA: TGTGCCAGCAGCTCAGGGACAGGTAGCACAGATACGCAGTATTTT. Its translation: CASSSGTGSTDTQYF. Using reference TRBV11-2 and TRBJ2-3 for the parts outside the CDR3, the full variable domain is EAGVAQSPRYKIIEKRQSVAFWCNPISGHATLYWYQQILGQGPKLLIQFQNNGVVDDSQLPKDRFSAERLKGVDSTLKIQPAKLEDSAVYLCASSSGTGSTDTQYFGPGTRLTVL.

This clonotype was observed a few times. The chain couples TRBV2 to TRBJ2-1; no clear D gene. Per germline, CDR1 SNHLY and CDR2 FYNNEI. Deletions cut 2 bases from V and 1 base from J, with 9 bases between. The CDR3 length is 15 residues. The CDR3 sequence is CASSEIQRSYNEQFF. The CDR3 nucleotides are TGTGCCAGCAGTGAAATCCAGAGATCCTACAATGAGCAGTTCTTC. Full variable domain (missing parts from reference TRBV2 and TRBJ2-1): EPEVTQTPSHQVTQMGQEVILRCVPISNHLYFYWYRQILGQKVEFLVSFYNNEISEKSEIFDDQFSVERPDGSNFTLKIRSTKLEDSAMYFCASSEIQRSYNEQFFGPGTRLTVL.

The chain combines TRBV19 with TRBJ2-1; TRBD2 aligns across 10 bases. The CDR3 spans 14 residues. CDR1 is LNHDA and CDR2 is SQIVND in the germline V gene (reference sequence). V lost 7 bases, J lost 3 bases, and 3 bases stayed unmatched. The CDR3 is CASKSGGDYNEQFF. DNA of the CDR3: TGTGCCAGTAAGAGCGGGGGGGACTACAATGAGCAGTTCTTC.

For the CDR3, the DNA is TGCAGTGCTAGAGACCGACAGGTTAACTACGAGCAGTACTTC. As protein: CSARDRQVNYEQYF. The V and J genes are TRBV20-1 and TRBJ2-7, with a tentative D call TRBD1 (6 bases). The CDR3 extends over 14 amino acids. V lost 0 bases and J lost 3, with 12 bases in between. Germline CDR1 is DFQATT and CDR2 is SNEGSKA (reference sequence).

This clonotype was counted a single time. A much larger clone differs from this one at a single base, so this may be a read error. This chain connects TRBV12-3 or TRBV12-4 to TRBJ1-6; D might be TRBD1 (6 bases). The CDR3 length is 15 residues. CDR3 coding DNA: TGTGCCAGCAGCCCTATGACAGGCTATAATTCACCCCCCCACTTT. Translated, it gives CASSPMTGYNSPPHF.

The sample holds many counts of this clonotype. Here the CDR3 reads CASSFRRGRSYEQYF. The CDR3 region has the DNA TGTGCCAGCAGCTTCCGCAGGGGAAGGTCCTACGAGCAGTACTTC. The gene calls are TRBV11-1 and TRBJ2-7, with a tentative D call TRBD1 (6 bases). In germline, CDR1 is SGHAT, CDR2 FQDESV (reference sequence). V lost 3 bases, J lost 1 base, and 13 bases lay in between. The CDR3 totals 15 residues.

The sample holds a few counts of this clonotype. This chain joins TRBV5-5 and TRBJ1-5; TRBD1 matches 8 bases. CDR3 length: 14 amino acids. The V gene end was trimmed by 3 bases and the J gene end by 6 bases; junction bases not matched to a gene: 5. Germline V gene lookup returns CDR1 SGHKS and CDR2 YYEKEE (reference sequence). CDR3 region: CASSSGGLGQPQHF. Written as DNA, the CDR3 is TGTGCCAGCAGCTCAGGGGGCTTGGGTCAGCCCCAGCATTTT.

This clonotype was found many times. This sequence joins TRBV28 and TRBJ1-3; 7 bases fit TRBD1. The CDR3 has 17 amino acids. Germline values: CDR1 MDHEN, CDR2 SYDVKM. J lost 2 bases, V lost 6 bases, and 13 bases had no gene match. Here the CDR3 reads CASRPSMEGAPGNTIYF. Written as DNA, the CDR3 is TGTGCCAGCAGACCCTCCATGGAGGGGGCGCCTGGAAACACCATATATTTT.

Only a few counts were recorded for this clonotype. This chain uses TRBV28 with TRBJ2-3, with D tentatively TRBD2 (6 bases). Germline CDR1 and CDR2: MDHEN and SYDVKM. V lost 3 bases to trimming and J lost 2 bases, with 12 bases between them. CDR3 length: 15 residues. DNA for the CDR3: TGTGCCAGCAGTTTTGAGGGCGGGAACACAGATACGCAGTATTTT. It translates to CASSFEGGNTDTQYF.

This clonotype appeared many times. The chain uses TRBV3-1 and TRBJ2-1; D gene unclear. The ends were cut back, 1 base at V and 6 bases at J, with 13 bases in the middle. Germline CDR1 and CDR2: LGHDT and YNNKEL (reference sequence). The CDR3 runs 15 residues. CDR3 sequence reads: CASSQGSFLRNEQFF. The CDR3 DNA reads TGTGCCAGCAGCCAAGGGTCCTTCCTCCGCAATGAGCAGTTCTTC.

This clonotype was observed a handful of times. The chain uses TRBV11-2 and TRBJ1-2; perhaps TRBD1 as D (5 bases). Germline CDR1 is SGHAT and CDR2 is FQNNGV. The germline V and J ends were trimmed by 6 bases and 2 bases, with 16 bases remaining between them. The CDR3 has 15 amino acids. CDR3 coding DNA: TGTGCCAGCAGACGTCCGGGGGGAGAGAACTATGGCTACACCTTC. Amino acids: CASRRPGGENYGYTF.

This clonotype was recorded at least ten times. The chain joins TRBV12-5 to TRBJ1-5, with 9 bases matching TRBD1. V lost 0 bases to trimming and J lost 2 bases; unmatched junction nucleotides: 5. The CDR3 length is 17 residues. Germline V CDR1 and CDR2: LGHNT, FRNRAP. The CDR3 nucleotides read TGTGCTAGTGGTTTGGTATTGACAGGGGGACGCAATCAGCCCCAGCATTTT. Encoded protein: CASGLVLTGGRNQPQHF. Filled out from reference TRBV12-5 and TRBJ1-5, the complete variable domain reads DARVTQTPRHKVTEMGQEVTMRCQPILGHNTVFWYRQTMMQGLELLAYFRNRAPLDDSGMPKDRFSAEMPDATLATLKIQPSEPRDSAVYFCASGLVLTGGRNQPQHFGDGTRLSIL.

Ten or more counts support this clonotype. The CDR3 here is CASNEHTRYNEQFF. In DNA, the CDR3 is TGTGCCAGCAACGAGCACACCCGCTACAATGAGCAGTTCTTC. V and J are TRBV11-3 and TRBJ2-1; D ambiguous. Germline CDR1 and CDR2: SGHNT and YENEEA. V was clipped by 7 bases and J by 3 bases, with 13 bases between them. This CDR3 comprises 14 residues.

CDR3 region: CSVSKRAVPGGLGYTF. In DNA form, the CDR3 reads TGCAGCGTTTCAAAGCGGGCTGTCCCTGGGGGCTTGGGCTACACCTTC. This chain uses TRBV29-1 with TRBJ1-2, with D perhaps matching TRBD1 (6 bases). Trimming shortened V by 5 bases and J by 8 bases, and 27 bases separated the two germline ends. This CDR3 region has 16 residues. In germline, CDR1 is SQVTM, CDR2 ANQGSEA. The full variable domain, completed using reference TRBV29-1 and TRBJ1-2, is SAVISQKPSRDICQRGTSLTIQCQVDSQVTMMFWYRQQPGQSLTLIATANQGSEATYESGFVIDKFPISRPNLTFSTLTVSNMSPEDSSIYLCSVSKRAVPGGLGYTFGSGTRLTVV.

This clonotype was recorded a few times. The genes are TRBV30 and TRBJ2-7, with 11 bases that match TRBD2. V shed 3 bases and J 2 bases; nucleotides not matched to a gene: 3. The CDR3 is 14 amino acids. Germline assignment: CDR1 GTSNPN and CDR2 SVGIG (reference sequence). The CDR3 protein is CAWSTSGGAYEQYF. CDR3 sequence (DNA): TGTGCCTGGAGCACTAGCGGGGGAGCCTACGAGCAGTACTTC.